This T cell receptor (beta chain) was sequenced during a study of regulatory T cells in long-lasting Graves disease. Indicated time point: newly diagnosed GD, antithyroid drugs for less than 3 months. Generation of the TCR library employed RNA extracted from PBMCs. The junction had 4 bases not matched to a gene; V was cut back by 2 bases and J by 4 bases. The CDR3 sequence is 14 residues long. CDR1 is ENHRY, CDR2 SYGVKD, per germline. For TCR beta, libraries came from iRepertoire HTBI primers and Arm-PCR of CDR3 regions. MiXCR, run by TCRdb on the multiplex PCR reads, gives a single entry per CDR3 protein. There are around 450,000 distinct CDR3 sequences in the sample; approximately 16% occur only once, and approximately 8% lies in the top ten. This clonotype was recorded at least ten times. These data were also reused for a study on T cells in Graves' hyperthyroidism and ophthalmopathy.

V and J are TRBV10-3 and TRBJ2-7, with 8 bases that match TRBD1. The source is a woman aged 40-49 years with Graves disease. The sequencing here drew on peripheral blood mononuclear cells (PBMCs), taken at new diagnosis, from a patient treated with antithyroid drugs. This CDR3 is CAISEADRGYEQYF. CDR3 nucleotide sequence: TGTGCCATCAGTGAGGCTGACAGGGGTTACGAGCAGTACTTC.